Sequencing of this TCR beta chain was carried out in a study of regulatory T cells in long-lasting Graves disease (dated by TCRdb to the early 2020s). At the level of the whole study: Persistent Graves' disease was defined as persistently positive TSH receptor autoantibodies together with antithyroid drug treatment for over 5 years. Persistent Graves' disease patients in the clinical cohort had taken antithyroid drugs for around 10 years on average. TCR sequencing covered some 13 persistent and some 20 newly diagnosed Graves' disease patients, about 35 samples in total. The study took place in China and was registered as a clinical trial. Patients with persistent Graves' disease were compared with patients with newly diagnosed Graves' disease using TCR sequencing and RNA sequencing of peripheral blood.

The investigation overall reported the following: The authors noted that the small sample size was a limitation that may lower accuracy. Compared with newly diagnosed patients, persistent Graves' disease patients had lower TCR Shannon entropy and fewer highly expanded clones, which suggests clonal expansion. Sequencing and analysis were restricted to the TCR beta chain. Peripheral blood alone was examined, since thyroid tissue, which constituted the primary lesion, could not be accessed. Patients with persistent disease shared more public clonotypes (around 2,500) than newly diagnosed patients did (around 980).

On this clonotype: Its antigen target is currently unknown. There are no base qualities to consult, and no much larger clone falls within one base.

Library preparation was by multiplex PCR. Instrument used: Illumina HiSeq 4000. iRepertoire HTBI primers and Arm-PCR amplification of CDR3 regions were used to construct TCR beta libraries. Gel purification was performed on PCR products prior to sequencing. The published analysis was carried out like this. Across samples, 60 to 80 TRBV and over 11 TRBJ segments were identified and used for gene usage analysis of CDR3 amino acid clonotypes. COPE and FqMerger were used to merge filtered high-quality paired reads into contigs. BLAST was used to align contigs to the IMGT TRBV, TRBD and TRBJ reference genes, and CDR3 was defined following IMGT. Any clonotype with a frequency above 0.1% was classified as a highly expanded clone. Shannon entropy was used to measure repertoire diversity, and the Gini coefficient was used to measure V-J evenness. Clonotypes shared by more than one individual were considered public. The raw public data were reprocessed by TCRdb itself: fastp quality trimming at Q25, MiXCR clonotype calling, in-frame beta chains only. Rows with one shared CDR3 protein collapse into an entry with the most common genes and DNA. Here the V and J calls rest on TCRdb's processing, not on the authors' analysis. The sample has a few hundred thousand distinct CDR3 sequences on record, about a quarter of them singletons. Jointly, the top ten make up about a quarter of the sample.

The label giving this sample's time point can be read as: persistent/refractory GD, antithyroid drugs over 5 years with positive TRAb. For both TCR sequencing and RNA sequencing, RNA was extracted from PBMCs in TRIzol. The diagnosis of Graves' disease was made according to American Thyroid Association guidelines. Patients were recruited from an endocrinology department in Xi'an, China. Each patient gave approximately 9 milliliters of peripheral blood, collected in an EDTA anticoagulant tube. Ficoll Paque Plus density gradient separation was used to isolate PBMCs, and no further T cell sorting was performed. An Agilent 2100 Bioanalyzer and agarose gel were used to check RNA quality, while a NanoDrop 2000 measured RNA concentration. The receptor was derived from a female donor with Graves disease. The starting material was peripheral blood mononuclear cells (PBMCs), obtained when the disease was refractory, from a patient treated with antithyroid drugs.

Read as DNA, the sequence is TGTGCCAGCAGTGAACTCCCTCGGGGGGAGCAGTACTTC. The resulting protein is CASSELPRGEQYF. The chain is encoded by TRBV2 joined to TRBJ2-7; the D gene is possibly TRBD2, with 6 bases matching. From its cysteine to its phenylalanine, the CDR3 spans 13 amino acids. CDR3 DNA is the only sequence kept; it has 39 bases, read in frame from the first base. V is cut by 2 bases and J by 7 bases, and the space between the germline ends is 12 bases. According to the germline V gene, CDR1 reads SNHLY and CDR2 reads FYNNEI.